This section outlines one TCR beta chain sequence together with its context. No antigen is known for it. Per-base qualities were not stored, and no clone one base away is much larger. The time point label here, explained by the study, means: 20 to 30 weeks on oral tofacitinib. This specimen's treatment or condition label, per the study, means: oral pan-JAK inhibitor, 5-10 mg twice daily. From alopecia areata patients, peripheral blood was collected along with lesional scalp punch biopsies. PBMCs were isolated by density centrifugation and stained for CD3, CD4 and CD8, after which CD4+ and CD8+ T cells were sorted on a FACSAria. The sample comes from a study of CD8+ T cells in alopecia areata (dated 2018 in TCRdb). In the study overall: The treated patients took part in an open-label pilot trial in which moderate-to-severe alopecia areata was treated with oral tofacitinib at 5 to 10 mg twice daily. Tofacitinib was administered for 6 to 18 months, and 6 months of follow-up off drug were then conducted to assess delayed response and recurrence. In treated patients, disease severity was measured using the SALT score, which gives the percentage of scalp surface area affected. In both human patients and the C3H/HeJ mouse model, the study applied high-throughput TCRbeta sequencing to look at T cell clonal expansion in alopecia areata. Scalp tissue and sorted CD4+ and CD8+ peripheral blood T cells from patchy and totalis/universalis alopecia areata patients and from healthy controls were covered by human TCRbeta sequencing. Tofacitinib-treated patients had biopsies at baseline and at 4 and 24 weeks of treatment, with a later scalp biopsy in several patients. Scalp clonality was compared among normal scalp (n=4), patchy alopecia areata scalp (n=8), and alopecia totalis/universalis scalp (n=8). RNA was extracted with the PAXgene miRNA kit for fixed scalp, the miRNeasy kit for PBMCs, and the RNeasy kit for mouse skin. Amplification of TCRbeta CDR3 regions was done by immunoSEQ multiplex PCR using 35 Vbeta forward primers and 13 Jbeta reverse primers. Study-wide conclusions, independent of this receptor: Compared with normal scalp, lesional scalp, particularly in alopecia totalis/universalis, had higher clonality and more expanded CD8+ clones, which suggests antigenic drive. TCR sequences shared between patients were less clear than in mice, possibly partly because of HLA diversity in the patient population. Unlike mouse skin, which is dominated by gammadelta T cells, normal human skin has resident alphabeta T cells that are also sequenced, and this complicates analysis of the scalp TCR repertoire. Because the treated cohort was small and included a single nonresponder, larger studies are needed to assess links between baseline CD8+ expansion and response. Tofacitinib significantly decreased scalp clonality and the number of expanded CD8+ clones among the top 100 scalp clones. During tofacitinib treatment, many expanded lesional clones stuck around in both scalp and blood, and this persistence may partly explain why relapse happens after treatment is stopped.

The V and J ends are trimmed by 0 bases and 3 bases, leaving 14 bases between them. Spanning cysteine to phenylalanine, the CDR3 consists of 16 amino acids. Of the read, only the CDR3 DNA is kept; its 48 bases are in frame from base 1. The germline V gene specifies LGHNA as CDR1 and YSLEER as CDR2. Libraries were prepared through the immunoSEQ multiplex PCR assay. RNA was extracted from all samples and reverse transcribed into cDNA as template for TCR sequencing. SuperScript III was used to make first-strand cDNA, primed with a 2:1 mix of oligo-dT and random hexamers. A synthetic immune receptor repertoire was used to assess amplification bias, and residual bias was removed computationally. Per the authors' processing: Raw reads were preprocessed to remove errors, and CDR3 was defined according to IMGT conventions as the region from the conserved cysteine to phenylalanine. Clonality was computed by normalizing Shannon entropy by log2 of the number of productive unique TCRs and subtracting the result from 1. Whether scalp clones were CD4 or CD8 was inferred by matching scalp TCRbeta sequences against CD4 and CD8 repertoires sorted from blood. TCRdb's version of the immuneACCESS table is confined to in-frame rearrangements and falls short of the full clone set. An unresolved V gene accounts for under half of the shortfall where checked; the remainder is of unknown origin. The V and J calls and clone size come from that table; D and trimming were worked out from the DNA. This sample lists about 180,000 clones; about 48% were detected once. 10% to 14% of the sample rests with the top ten.

The sequence is built from TRBV4-3 and TRBJ2-5; possibly the D gene is TRBD1, per 5 matching bases. The origin of this receptor is a human donor with alopecia areata. The specimen was CD8+ T cells sorted from blood, collected at week 24, from a patient treated with tofacitinib. The CDR3 in this case is CASSQEGYEGEETQYF. At the DNA level, the sequence is TGCGCCAGCAGCCAAGAGGGCTACGAAGGGGAAGAGACCCAGTACTTC.